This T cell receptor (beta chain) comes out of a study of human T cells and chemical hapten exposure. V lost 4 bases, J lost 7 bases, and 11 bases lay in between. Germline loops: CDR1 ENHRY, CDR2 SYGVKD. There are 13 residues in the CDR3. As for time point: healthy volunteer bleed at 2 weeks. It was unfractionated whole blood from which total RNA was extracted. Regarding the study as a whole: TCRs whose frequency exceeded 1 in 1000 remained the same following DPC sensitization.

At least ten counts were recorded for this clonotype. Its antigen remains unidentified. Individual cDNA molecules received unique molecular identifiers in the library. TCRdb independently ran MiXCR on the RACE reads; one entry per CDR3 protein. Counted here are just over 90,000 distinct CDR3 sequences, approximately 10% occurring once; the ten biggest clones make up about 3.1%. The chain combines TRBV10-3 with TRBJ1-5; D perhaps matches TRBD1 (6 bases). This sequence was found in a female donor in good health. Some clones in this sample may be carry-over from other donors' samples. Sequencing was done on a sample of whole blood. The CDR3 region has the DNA TGTGCCATCAGTGCAGGGGAGGAACAGCCCCAGCATTTT. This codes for CAISAGEEQPQHF.